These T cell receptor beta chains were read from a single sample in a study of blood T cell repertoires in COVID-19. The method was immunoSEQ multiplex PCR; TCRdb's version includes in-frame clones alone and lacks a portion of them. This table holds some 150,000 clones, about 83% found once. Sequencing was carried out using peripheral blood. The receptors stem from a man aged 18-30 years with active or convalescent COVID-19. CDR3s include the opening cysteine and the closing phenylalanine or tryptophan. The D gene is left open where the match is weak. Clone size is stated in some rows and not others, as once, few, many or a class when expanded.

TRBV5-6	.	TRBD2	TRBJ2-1	TGTGCCAGCAGCTTGACGGGAGGGCCCCTCAATGAGCAGTTCTTC	CASSLTGGPLNEQFF
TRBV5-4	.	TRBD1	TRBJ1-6	TGTGCCAGCAGCACTTGGACAGGGGGCTTAAATTCACCCCTCCACTTT	CASSTWTGGLNSPLHF
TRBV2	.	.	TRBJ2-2	TGTGCCAGCAGTGAAGCCCCGGGAGCCGGGGAGCTGTTTTTT	CASSEAPGAGELFF
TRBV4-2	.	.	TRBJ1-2	TGTGCCAGCAGCCAAGACGGGACACGCGGCGTCTATGGCTACACCTTC	CASSQDGTRGVYGYTF
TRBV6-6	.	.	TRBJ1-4	TGTGCCAGCACCCCTAAAAAGGGAGGAATTGATGAAAAACTGTTTTTT	CASTPKKGGIDEKLFF
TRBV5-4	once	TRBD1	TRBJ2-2	TGTGCCAGCAGCCCGGACAGGGGAAAGAACACCGGGGAGCTGTTTTTT	CASSPDRGKNTGELFF
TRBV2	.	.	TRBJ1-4	TGTGCCAGCAGTGAGGGGGGACGGGCGGAACTGTTTTTT	CASSEGGRAELFF
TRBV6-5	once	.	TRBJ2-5	TGTGCCAGCAGTTACGTCGGGGTGGGGGAGACCCAGTACTTC	CASSYVGVGETQYF
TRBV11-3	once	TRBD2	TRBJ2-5	TGTGCCAGCAGCTTAGTTGCGCCTAGCGGGAAGCAAGAGACCCAGTACTTC	CASSLVAPSGKQETQYF
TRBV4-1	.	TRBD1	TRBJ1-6	TGCGCCAGCAGCCAAGCAGGGGGCGGCAATAATTCACCCCTCCACTTT	CASSQAGGGNNSPLHF
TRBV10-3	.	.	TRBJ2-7	TGTGCCATCAGTCACGGTTCTGCGCCGCAGTACTTC	CAISHGSAPQYF
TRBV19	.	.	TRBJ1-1	TGTGCCAGTAACTGGGGCTGGCGGGAGGAGAACACTGAAGCTTTCTTT	CASNWGWREENTEAFF
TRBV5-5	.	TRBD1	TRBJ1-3	TGTGCCAGCAGCTTATCTACAGGGGGCGAAGGAAACACCATATATTTT	CASSLSTGGEGNTIYF
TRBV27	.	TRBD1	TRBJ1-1	TGTGCCAGCAATCGGGACAGGGGATCGAACACTGAAGCTTTCTTT	CASNRDRGSNTEAFF
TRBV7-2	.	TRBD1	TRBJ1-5	TGTGCCAGCAGCTTTGGTTCACAGGGGAGGAATCAGCCCCAGCATTTT	CASSFGSQGRNQPQHF
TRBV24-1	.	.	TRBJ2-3	TGTGCCACCACGGCGAGGCTAGCTGATACGCAGTATTTT	CATTARLADTQYF
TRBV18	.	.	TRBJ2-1	TGTGCCAGCTCACCATTATCAAGACTAGACAATGAGCAGTTCTTC	CASSPLSRLDNEQFF
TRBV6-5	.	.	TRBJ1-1	TGTGCCAGCAGTAGACGACCGGGCACTGAAGCTTTCTTT	CASSRRPGTEAFF
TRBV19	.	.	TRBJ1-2	TGTGCCAGTAGTATCGCGGGGAGAAATAACTATGGCTACACCTTC	CASSIAGRNNYGYTF
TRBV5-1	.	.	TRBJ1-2	TGCGCCAGCAGCTTGGGGCGGGATGGCTACACCTTC	CASSLGRDGYTF
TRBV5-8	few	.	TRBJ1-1	TGTGCCAGCAGCGGAAGACGGGGAGGAAGGACTGAAGCTTTCTTT	CASSGRRGGRTEAFF
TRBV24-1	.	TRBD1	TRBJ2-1	TGTGCCACCAGTGTCCAGGGGGCGGGCAATGAGCAGTTCTTC	CATSVQGAGNEQFF
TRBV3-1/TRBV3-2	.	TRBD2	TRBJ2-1	TGTGCCAGCAGCCAAGTTCCGCGGGGGGTACACAATGAGCAGTTCTTC	CASSQVPRGVHNEQFF
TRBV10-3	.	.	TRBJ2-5	TGTGCCATCAGTGTTGACGGGATGGAGACCCAGTACTTC	CAISVDGMETQYF
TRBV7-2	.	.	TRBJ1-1	TGTGCCAGCAGCTTTCGGGGTATCCCTGAAGCTTTCTTT	CASSFRGIPEAFF
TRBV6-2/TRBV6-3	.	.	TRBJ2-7	TGTGCCAGCAGCCTAACAGGGTGGTTTAACGAGCAGTACTTC	CASSLTGWFNEQYF
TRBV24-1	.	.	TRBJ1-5	TGTGCCACCAGTGATCCCCGGGCGGGGGATAGCAATCAGCCCCAGCATTTT	CATSDPRAGDSNQPQHF
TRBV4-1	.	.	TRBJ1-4	TGCGCCAGCAGCCATTGGCCGCGGGCAGGGGAAAATACCGCGGCTAATGAAAAACTGTTTTTT	CASSHWPRAGENTAANEKLFF
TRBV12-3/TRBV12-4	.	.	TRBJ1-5	TGTGCCAGCAGTTTAGGGGGGGATCAGCCCCAGCATTTT	CASSLGGDQPQHF
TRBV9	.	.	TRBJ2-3	TGTGCCAGCAGCGTAGAAGCGCGGCGGGGCACAGATACGCAGTATTTT	CASSVEARRGTDTQYF
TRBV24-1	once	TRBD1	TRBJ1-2	TGTGCCACCAGTGATCCCGGTGCAGGGGGCGACTATGGCTACACCTTC	CATSDPGAGGDYGYTF
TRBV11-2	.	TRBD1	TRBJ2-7	TGTGCCAGCAGCTTGGGGACAGGGCCCGGCGAGCAGTACTTC	CASSLGTGPGEQYF
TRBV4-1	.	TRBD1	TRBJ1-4	TGCGCCAGCAGCCAAGCGGACAGGGGGCTTATTATTGAAAAACTGTTTTTT	CASSQADRGLIIEKLFF
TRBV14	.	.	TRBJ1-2	TGTGCCAGCAGCCAAGCTCAGGGAAGGAACTATGGCTACACCTTC	CASSQAQGRNYGYTF
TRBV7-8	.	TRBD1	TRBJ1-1	TGTGCCAGCAGCTTCGGACAGGGTGGGGTTATGAACACTGAAGCTTTCTTT	CASSFGQGGVMNTEAFF
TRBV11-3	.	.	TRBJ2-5	TGTGCCAGCAGCTTAGCGGGCAGGCGGGAAGAGACCCAGTACTTC	CASSLAGRREETQYF
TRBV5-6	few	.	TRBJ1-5	TGTGCCAGCAGCGTCCGGGGGGCCCATCAGCCCCAGCATTTT	CASSVRGAHQPQHF
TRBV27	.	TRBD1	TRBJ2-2	TGTGCCAGCAGTTTTAACAGGGGGAGTCCCGGGGAGCTGTTTTTT	CASSFNRGSPGELFF
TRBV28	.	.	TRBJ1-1	TGTGCCAGCAGTTTAGTCCCCCGCGGAGCTTTCTTT	CASSLVPRGAFF
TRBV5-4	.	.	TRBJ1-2	TGTGCCAGCAGCTTAGAGGGGGGGGCAGCGAACTATGGCTACACCTTC	CASSLEGGAANYGYTF
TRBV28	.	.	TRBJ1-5	TGTGCCAGCAGCTCCCGGAAAGACATGACCTATAGCAATCAGCCCCAGCATTTT	CASSSRKDMTYSNQPQHF
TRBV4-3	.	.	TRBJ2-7	TGCGCCAGCAGCCAAGTGGGGGGAGCCGCCCACGAGCAGTACTTC	CASSQVGGAAHEQYF
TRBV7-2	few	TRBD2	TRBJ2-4	TGTGCCAGCAGCGGCTTAGCGGGGCTCAAAAACATTCAGTACTTC	CASSGLAGLKNIQYF
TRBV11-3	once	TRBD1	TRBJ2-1	TGTGCCAGCAGCTTCTTTCGGGGACAGGGCTATGAGCAGTTCTTC	CASSFFRGQGYEQFF
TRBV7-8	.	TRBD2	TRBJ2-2	TGTGCCAGCAGCTTAGTTCTGGGACTAGAAGTCGGGGAGCTGTTTTTT	CASSLVLGLEVGELFF
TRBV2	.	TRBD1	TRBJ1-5	TGTGCCAGCAGTGACCGTCCCGGGACAGGGGTCCCCCAGCATTTT	CASSDRPGTGVPQHF
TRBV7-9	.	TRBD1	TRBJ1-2	TGTGCCAGCAGCCCCATCCTTTTAACAGGGGGCGGGTCGGGCTATGGCTACACCTTC	CASSPILLTGGGSGYGYTF
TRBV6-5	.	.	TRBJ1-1	TGTGCCACCGGAAGGGGCGGCAACACTGAAGCTTTCTTT	CATGRGGNTEAFF
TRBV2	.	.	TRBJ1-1	TGTGCCAGCAGTGACAGGGTTAACACTGAAGCTTTCTTT	CASSDRVNTEAFF
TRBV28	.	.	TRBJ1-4	TGTGCCAGCAGTCAGCCCCTTCCGGGGTCGAGAATTGAAAAACTGTTTTTT	CASSQPLPGSRIEKLFF
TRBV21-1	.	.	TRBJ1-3	TGTGCCAGCAGCGTCCGCAGGGCCGTGCCCCGGGTCTCTGGAAACACCATATATTTT	CASSVRRAVPRVSGNTIYF
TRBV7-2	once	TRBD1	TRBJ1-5	TGTGCCAGCAGCTTAGGGACAGGGATGGGGAATCAGCCCCAGCATTTT	CASSLGTGMGNQPQHF
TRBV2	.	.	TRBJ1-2	TGTGCCAGCAGTGAGGGGGGTAACTATGGCTACACCTTC	CASSEGGNYGYTF
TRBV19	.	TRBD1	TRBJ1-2	TGTGCCAGTAGTTTTGGACAGGGAGGGGTCTATGGCTACACCTTC	CASSFGQGGVYGYTF
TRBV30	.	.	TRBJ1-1	TGTGCCTGGAGTGTATTTCAGGGTCTCTCTGAAGCTTTCTTT	CAWSVFQGLSEAFF
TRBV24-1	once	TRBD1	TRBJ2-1	TGTGCCACCAGTGATTCGAGGACAGGTGTAGGCAATGAGCAGTTCTTC	CATSDSRTGVGNEQFF
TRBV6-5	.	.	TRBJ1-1	TGTGCCAGCAGTAGCCCGGGTCGGAACACTGAAGCTTTCTTT	CASSSPGRNTEAFF
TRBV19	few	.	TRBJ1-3	TGTGCCAGTAGTATAGAAATGAGCTCTGGAAACACCATATATTTT	CASSIEMSSGNTIYF
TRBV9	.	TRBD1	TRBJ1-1	TGTGCCAGCAGCTCCGACAGGGGGCTGGATCGGAACACTGAAGCTTTCTTT	CASSSDRGLDRNTEAFF
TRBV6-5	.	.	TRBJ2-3	TGTGCCAGCAGTATTATCGCGGGGCCAGATACGCAGTATTTT	CASSIIAGPDTQYF